A selection of T cell receptor beta chains follows, all from one sample in a study of human T cells and chemical hapten exposure. TCRdb reprocessed the RACE reads via MiXCR and lists one record per CDR3 protein. The table has around 150,000 distinct CDR3 sequences, more than 12% seen once. Source: whole blood, taken in connection with sensitization to the hapten diphenylcyclopropenone (DPC). These receptors all stem from a woman in her twenties or thirties with alopecia areata. Some clones in this sample may be carry-over from other donors' samples. CDR3s include the opening cysteine and the closing phenylalanine or tryptophan. The order of the fields is J gene, CDR3 length, V gene, clone size, D gene, CDR3 DNA, CDR3 protein. A D gene is named only where the DNA matches it firmly. Clone size appears in some rows only: once, few, many, or a class for an expanded clone.

j_gene: TRBJ2-7
len: 13
v_gene: TRBV28
abundance: -
d_gene: TRBD1
CDR3nt: TGTGCCAGCAGCGGGACAGGGGCGGGAGAGCAGTACTTC
CDR3aa: CASSGTGAGEQYF

j_gene: TRBJ1-6
len: 15
v_gene: TRBV20-1
abundance: few
d_gene: -
CDR3nt: TGCAGTGCTAGAGGGGACAACTCCTATAATTCACCCCTCCACTTT
CDR3aa: CSARGDNSYNSPLHF

j_gene: TRBJ1-1
len: 14
v_gene: TRBV12-3/TRBV12-4
abundance: many
d_gene: -
CDR3nt: TGTGCCAGCAGTTCTCAGGGGCTCAACACTGAAGCTTTCTTT
CDR3aa: CASSSQGLNTEAFF

j_gene: TRBJ2-2
len: 13
v_gene: TRBV6-5
abundance: few
d_gene: -
CDR3nt: TGTGCCACCAGGCCCTGGGGGCCCGGGGAGCTGTTTTTT
CDR3aa: CATRPWGPGELFF

j_gene: TRBJ1-5
len: 15
v_gene: TRBV6-1
abundance: -
d_gene: TRBD1
CDR3nt: TGTGCCAGCAGTTTAGAGGACAGGAGGGATCAGCCCCAGCATTTT
CDR3aa: CASSLEDRRDQPQHF

j_gene: TRBJ2-5
len: 17
v_gene: TRBV3-1
abundance: few
d_gene: TRBD2
CDR3nt: TGTGCCAGCAGCCAAGAGGCGAGCGGGAGGGCCGGGAAGACCCAGTACTTC
CDR3aa: CASSQEASGRAGKTQYF

j_gene: TRBJ1-1
len: 12
v_gene: TRBV28
abundance: -
d_gene: -
CDR3nt: TGTGCCAGCGGGCTCCGCAACACTGAAGCTTTCTTT
CDR3aa: CASGLRNTEAFF

j_gene: TRBJ2-1
len: 11
v_gene: TRBV20-1
abundance: -
d_gene: -
CDR3nt: TGCAGTGCTAGAGAGGATAATGAGCAGTTCTTC
CDR3aa: CSAREDNEQFF

j_gene: TRBJ2-5
len: 13
v_gene: TRBV30
abundance: many
d_gene: -
CDR3nt: TGTGCCTGGAGTGGGAAGGGCGTGGAGACCCAGTACTTC
CDR3aa: CAWSGKGVETQYF

j_gene: TRBJ2-1
len: 13
v_gene: TRBV9
abundance: many
d_gene: TRBD2
CDR3nt: TGTGCCAGCAATGCGGGAGTCTACAATGAGCAGTTCTTC
CDR3aa: CASNAGVYNEQFF

j_gene: TRBJ1-2
len: 17
v_gene: TRBV7-2
abundance: many
d_gene: TRBD1
CDR3nt: TGTGCCAGCAGCACACAAAGCCCCACCACAGGGGTGGAAGGCTACACCTTC
CDR3aa: CASSTQSPTTGVEGYTF

j_gene: TRBJ2-7
len: 15
v_gene: TRBV6-2/TRBV6-3
abundance: -
d_gene: -
CDR3nt: TGTGCCAGCAGTTACGGGGGGGGCCCAACCTACGAGCAGTACTTC
CDR3aa: CASSYGGGPTYEQYF

j_gene: TRBJ2-3
len: 14
v_gene: TRBV2
abundance: few
d_gene: TRBD2
CDR3nt: TGTGCCAGCAGGCGGCGGGGGGGCTCAGATACGCAGTATTTT
CDR3aa: CASRRRGGSDTQYF

j_gene: TRBJ2-7
len: 14
v_gene: TRBV7-9
abundance: few
d_gene: TRBD2
CDR3nt: TGTGCCAGCAGCCAAAGCGGGGGTGACTACGAGCAGTACTTC
CDR3aa: CASSQSGGDYEQYF

j_gene: TRBJ1-5
len: 18
v_gene: TRBV6-2/TRBV6-3
abundance: many
d_gene: TRBD1
CDR3nt: TGTGCCAGCAGTTACTCAACAGGGGATGGTATCGGCAATCAGCCCCAGCATTTT
CDR3aa: CASSYSTGDGIGNQPQHF

j_gene: TRBJ2-2
len: 17
v_gene: TRBV7-8
abundance: few
d_gene: TRBD2
CDR3nt: TGTGCCAGCAGCTTGGGAGGACTAGCGGGGAGGACCGGGGAGCTGTTTTTT
CDR3aa: CASSLGGLAGRTGELFF

j_gene: TRBJ2-7
len: 15
v_gene: TRBV5-1
abundance: -
d_gene: -
CDR3nt: TGCGCCAGCAGCTTGGCCCCCGGACCCTCCTACGAGCAGTACTTC
CDR3aa: CASSLAPGPSYEQYF

j_gene: TRBJ1-2
len: 14
v_gene: TRBV19
abundance: few
d_gene: -
CDR3nt: TGTGCCAGTAGTCGAGGGGCCCTTAACTATGGCTACACCTTC
CDR3aa: CASSRGALNYGYTF

j_gene: TRBJ2-1
len: 12
v_gene: TRBV7-9
abundance: -
d_gene: -
CDR3nt: TGTGCCAGCAGCTTAAACAAAACGCCTCAGGTCTTC
CDR3aa: CASSLNKTPQVF

j_gene: TRBJ2-5
len: 13
v_gene: TRBV7-9
abundance: -
d_gene: -
CDR3nt: TGTGCCAGCAGCCGTTTCGGTCAAGAGACCCAGTACTTC
CDR3aa: CASSRFGQETQYF

j_gene: TRBJ2-7
len: 14
v_gene: TRBV29-1
abundance: few
d_gene: TRBD1
CDR3nt: TGCAGCGTCCGGGTTATGGGACAGGGTAACGAGCAGTACTTC
CDR3aa: CSVRVMGQGNEQYF

j_gene: TRBJ1-2
len: 14
v_gene: TRBV7-2
abundance: few
d_gene: TRBD1
CDR3nt: TGTGCCAGCAGCACCCCGACAGGGGAGCGCGGCTACACCTTC
CDR3aa: CASSTPTGERGYTF

j_gene: TRBJ2-3
len: 15
v_gene: TRBV2
abundance: few
d_gene: -
CDR3nt: TGTGCCAGCAGGGGGCCTAGCGTAGACACAGATACGCAGTATTTT
CDR3aa: CASRGPSVDTDTQYF

j_gene: TRBJ1-5
len: 16
v_gene: TRBV20-1
abundance: few
d_gene: -
CDR3nt: TGCAGTGCTAGACCCATGGGAGCCAGTAGCAATCAGCCCCAGCATTTT
CDR3aa: CSARPMGASSNQPQHF

j_gene: TRBJ1-5
len: 15
v_gene: TRBV19
abundance: -
d_gene: -
CDR3nt: TGTGCCAGTAGTATAGGAGCCGCCAGGGACCAGCCCCAGCATTTT
CDR3aa: CASSIGAARDQPQHF

j_gene: TRBJ1-4
len: 12
v_gene: TRBV7-2
abundance: -
d_gene: -
CDR3nt: TGTGCCAGCAGCCCCCGGACCGGAAAACTGTTTTTT
CDR3aa: CASSPRTGKLFF

j_gene: TRBJ1-3
len: 14
v_gene: TRBV6-2/TRBV6-3
abundance: many
d_gene: -
CDR3nt: TGTGCCAGCAGTTACTCCGGCCCTGGAAACACCATATATTTT
CDR3aa: CASSYSGPGNTIYF

j_gene: TRBJ2-4
len: 17
v_gene: TRBV19
abundance: -
d_gene: -
CDR3nt: TGTGCCAGTAGTATCCCATGGGCAAGTCTAGCCAAAAACATTCAGTACTTC
CDR3aa: CASSIPWASLAKNIQYF

j_gene: TRBJ2-1
len: 16
v_gene: TRBV12-3/TRBV12-4
abundance: -
d_gene: -
CDR3nt: TGTGCCAGCAGTTTAGGAGTAGGGATTTCCTACAATGAGCAGTTCTTC
CDR3aa: CASSLGVGISYNEQFF

j_gene: TRBJ1-1
len: 13
v_gene: TRBV20-1
abundance: few
d_gene: -
CDR3nt: TGCAGTGCTAGTAGACTCCTGAACACTGAAGCTTTCTTT
CDR3aa: CSASRLLNTEAFF

j_gene: TRBJ2-7
len: 11
v_gene: TRBV5-1
abundance: many
d_gene: -
CDR3nt: TGCGCCAGCAGCCGTGACTACGAGCAGTACTTC
CDR3aa: CASSRDYEQYF

j_gene: TRBJ1-6
len: 16
v_gene: TRBV7-9
abundance: few
d_gene: -
CDR3nt: TGTGCCAGCAGCTTAAGAGGAAGCTCCTATAATTCACCCCTCCACTTT
CDR3aa: CASSLRGSSYNSPLHF

j_gene: TRBJ2-5
len: 13
v_gene: TRBV27
abundance: few
d_gene: -
CDR3nt: TGTGCCAGCAGTTTATTTCGGTCAGAGACCCAGTACTTC
CDR3aa: CASSLFRSETQYF

j_gene: TRBJ1-5
len: 14
v_gene: TRBV5-4
abundance: -
d_gene: -
CDR3nt: TGTGCCAGCAGCTTCAACGGGGCTCCATGGCCCCAGCATTTT
CDR3aa: CASSFNGAPWPQHF

j_gene: TRBJ2-1
len: 15
v_gene: TRBV29-1
abundance: many
d_gene: TRBD1
CDR3nt: TGCAGCGCGACGATGAGGGACAGGGGGATGGATGAGCAGTTCTTC
CDR3aa: CSATMRDRGMDEQFF

j_gene: TRBJ2-7
len: 13
v_gene: TRBV5-1
abundance: -
d_gene: TRBD1
CDR3nt: TGCGCCAGCAGCTTAATAGACAGGGGCGAGCAGTACTTC
CDR3aa: CASSLIDRGEQYF

j_gene: TRBJ1-2
len: 15
v_gene: TRBV18
abundance: few
d_gene: -
CDR3nt: TGTGCCAGCTCACGAGATCCGGGCCCTCGTGTTTACTACACCTTC
CDR3aa: CASSRDPGPRVYYTF

j_gene: TRBJ1-1
len: 14
v_gene: TRBV5-4
abundance: many
d_gene: TRBD1
CDR3nt: TGTGCCAGCAACCAGGGGGGCGCGGACACTGAAGCTTTCTTT
CDR3aa: CASNQGGADTEAFF

j_gene: TRBJ1-6
len: 15
v_gene: TRBV2
abundance: -
d_gene: TRBD1
CDR3nt: TGTGCCAGCAGTCGGAGAGACAGGGGAGGATCACCCCTCCACTTT
CDR3aa: CASSRRDRGGSPLHF

j_gene: TRBJ2-3
len: 14
v_gene: TRBV2
abundance: few
d_gene: -
CDR3nt: TGTGCCAGCAATGGCCGAACTAGCACAGATACGCAGTATTTT
CDR3aa: CASNGRTSTDTQYF

j_gene: TRBJ2-1
len: 14
v_gene: TRBV7-2
abundance: -
d_gene: -
CDR3nt: TGTGCCAGCAGCTTAGAGCCCCTCCAGAATGAGCAGTTCTTC
CDR3aa: CASSLEPLQNEQFF

j_gene: TRBJ1-5
len: 16
v_gene: TRBV20-1
abundance: -
d_gene: -
CDR3nt: TGCAGTGCTAGAGATCCAAAGGGAACGGCAGCTCAGCCCCAGCATTTT
CDR3aa: CSARDPKGTAAQPQHF

j_gene: TRBJ2-2
len: 14
v_gene: TRBV29-1
abundance: -
d_gene: -
CDR3nt: TGCAGCGTTTCAGCGGCAGGACGCCCCGGGGAGCTGTTTTTT
CDR3aa: CSVSAAGRPGELFF

j_gene: TRBJ1-5
len: 11
v_gene: TRBV28
abundance: -
d_gene: -
CDR3nt: TGTGCCAGCGCCCGGATCCGGCCCCAGCATTTT
CDR3aa: CASARIRPQHF

j_gene: TRBJ2-2
len: 16
v_gene: TRBV7-6
abundance: many
d_gene: -
CDR3nt: TGTGCCAGCAGCTTGTCGGAGGGCCGAAACACCGGGGAGCTGTTTTTT
CDR3aa: CASSLSEGRNTGELFF

j_gene: TRBJ2-5
len: 15
v_gene: TRBV4-2
abundance: -
d_gene: TRBD2
CDR3nt: TGTGCCAGCAGCCAAGCGACTAGCGGGCAAGAGACCCAGTACTTC
CDR3aa: CASSQATSGQETQYF

j_gene: TRBJ1-1
len: 15
v_gene: TRBV20-1
abundance: few
d_gene: TRBD1
CDR3nt: TGCAGTGCTAGACCAGGGGGGATAATGAACACTGAAGCTTTCTTT
CDR3aa: CSARPGGIMNTEAFF

j_gene: TRBJ1-4
len: 17
v_gene: TRBV7-9
abundance: few
d_gene: TRBD1
CDR3nt: TGTGCCAGCAGCTTGGGGGACAGGGGTCTTATGAATGAAAAACTGTTTTTT
CDR3aa: CASSLGDRGLMNEKLFF

j_gene: TRBJ1-2
len: 14
v_gene: TRBV7-2
abundance: many
d_gene: -
CDR3nt: TGTGCCAGCAGCTTAGCGACAGCTAACTATGGCTACACCTTC
CDR3aa: CASSLATANYGYTF

j_gene: TRBJ1-6
len: 14
v_gene: TRBV5-6
abundance: many
d_gene: -
CDR3nt: TGTGCCAGCAGCCACCGGGACTATAATTCACCCCTCCATTTT
CDR3aa: CASSHRDYNSPLHF